These T cell receptor beta chains were read from a single sample in a study of CD8+CD57+ T cells in acquired aplastic anemia. TCRdb redid the calling of the reads with MiXCR, one entry per CDR3 protein. The sample yields more than 150,000 distinct CDR3 sequences, about half seen once. Sequencing input: sorted CD4+, CD8+, or CD8+CD57+ T cells (not recorded which) from PBMCs. These receptors originate from a human donor with aplastic anemia. The CDR3 runs from the conserved cysteine through the conserved F or W. A D gene is named only where the DNA matches it firmly. Only part of the rows carry a size: once, few, many, or a class if the clone is expanded.

clone size,CDR3 length,D gene,V gene,J gene,CDR3 DNA,CDR3 protein
many,13,-,TRBV20-1,TRBJ2-5,TGCAGTGCTCCCGAGGGGGGGATGGAGACCCAGTACTTC,CSAPEGGMETQYF
once,18,-,TRBV20-1,TRBJ2-5,TGCAGTGCTAGAGGTGGGAAGACCATGCTGGCGTACCAAGAGACCCAGTACTTC,CSARGGKTMLAYQETQYF
-,14,TRBD1,TRBV10-3,TRBJ1-2,TGTGCCATCGGTCTCCGGGACAGTGAGTACGGCTACACCTTC,CAIGLRDSEYGYTF
-,15,TRBD1,TRBV19,TRBJ2-2,TGTGCCAGTAGTATAGGGGACAGGGTCACCGGGGAGCTGTTTTTT,CASSIGDRVTGELFF
many,13,TRBD2,TRBV20-1,TRBJ2-4,TGCAGTGCCCGCTCCTCGGGGGGAAACATTCAGTACTTC,CSARSSGGNIQYF
many,15,-,TRBV12-3/TRBV12-4,TRBJ2-7,TGTGCCAGCAGTTTAGCGCCCGCCAGCTCCTACGAGCAGTACTTC,CASSLAPASSYEQYF
-,15,-,TRBV7-2,TRBJ2-1,TGTGCCAGCAGCTTATCGGGGGTAACCTACAATGAGCAGTTCTTC,CASSLSGVTYNEQFF
-,12,TRBD1,TRBV4-1,TRBJ1-1,TGCGCCAGCAGCAACCGGGACAGCGAAGCTTTCTTT,CASSNRDSEAFF
-,14,TRBD1,TRBV2,TRBJ2-7,TGTGCCAGCAGTAACGGACAGGGCAGTTACGAGCAGTACTTC,CASSNGQGSYEQYF
once,17,-,TRBV10-3,TRBJ2-5,TGTGCCATCAGTGAGTCGATGGCTAGCGTGATCCAAGAGACCCAGTACTTC,CAISESMASVIQETQYF
many,13,TRBD1,TRBV2,TRBJ1-4,TGTGCCACCACCGGGACAGCAAATGAAAAACTGTTTTTT,CATTGTANEKLFF
-,15,-,TRBV5-1,TRBJ2-2,TGCGCCAGCAGCTTGCGCTCGGAATCGACCGGGGAGCTGTTTTTT,CASSLRSESTGELFF
-,16,-,TRBV9,TRBJ1-3,TGTGCCAGCAGCGTACGGGGAACAGGGTCTGGAAACACCATATATTTT,CASSVRGTGSGNTIYF
-,15,TRBD2,TRBV5-4,TRBJ2-1,TGTGCCAGCAGCTTGGGGGGACTAGCGAGGGATGAGCAGTTCTTC,CASSLGGLARDEQFF
many,15,TRBD1,TRBV10-2,TRBJ2-7,TGCGCCAGCAGTGAGGCGAACAGGGGACGGTACGAGCAGTACTTC,CASSEANRGRYEQYF
many,15,TRBD2,TRBV11-2,TRBJ2-7,TGTGCCAGCAGTTTGGGACTAGCGATCACCTACGAGCAGTACTTC,CASSLGLAITYEQYF
-,15,TRBD2,TRBV20-1,TRBJ2-7,TGCAGTGCTAGGGGACTAGCGGGAGTTCCTTACGAGCAGTACTTC,CSARGLAGVPYEQYF
-,15,-,TRBV11-2,TRBJ2-3,TGTGCCAGCAGCCCTTGGGTGGGGAGCACAGATACGCAGTATTTT,CASSPWVGSTDTQYF
many,15,-,TRBV4-1,TRBJ2-7,TGCGCCAGCAGCCAAGGGGCCGGGGGTAGCGACGAGCAGTACTTC,CASSQGAGGSDEQYF
-,15,TRBD1,TRBV4-2,TRBJ2-5,TGTGCCAGCAGCCAGGGACAGGGAGTGACAGAGACCCAGTACTTC,CASSQGQGVTETQYF
many,16,TRBD2,TRBV4-3,TRBJ2-1,TGCGCCAGCAGCCGACGGGGGGGAATTCTGTACAATGAGCAGTTCTTC,CASSRRGGILYNEQFF
-,13,TRBD2,TRBV10-2,TRBJ2-1,TGCGCCAGTTTAGCGGGGGGTGCCGGAGAGCAGTTCTTC,CASLAGGAGEQFF
-,16,TRBD2,TRBV9,TRBJ2-1,TGTGCCAGCAGCGTATCCCTAGCGGGAGTAGACAATGAGCAGTTCTTC,CASSVSLAGVDNEQFF
-,12,TRBD1,TRBV10-3,TRBJ2-7,TGTGCCGGCCAAACAGGGGTTTACGAGCAGTACTTC,CAGQTGVYEQYF
few,15,-,TRBV5-1,TRBJ1-1,TGCGCCAGCAGCTTGGTGGGCCCGGTGTACACTGAAGCTTTCTTT,CASSLVGPVYTEAFF
-,15,-,TRBV7-6,TRBJ2-3,TGTGCCAGCAGTTCACCCAACGGGGGCACAGATACGCAGTATTTT,CASSSPNGGTDTQYF
once,14,TRBD1,TRBV10-3,TRBJ1-2,TGTGCCATCAGTCTGTCGACAGGGGACTATGGCTACACCTTC,CAISLSTGDYGYTF
many,13,-,TRBV6-1,TRBJ2-3,TGTGCCAGCAGTGAAGTGCCCACAGATACGCAGTATTTT,CASSEVPTDTQYF
few,14,-,TRBV12-3/TRBV12-4,TRBJ2-7,TGTGCCAGCAGTCCAGGGTCCAGCTCCTACGAGCAGTACTTC,CASSPGSSSYEQYF
many,13,-,TRBV5-1,TRBJ2-5,TGCGCCAGCAGCTCTTATCCGGGGGTGACCCAGTACTTC,CASSSYPGVTQYF
few,16,-,TRBV7-2,TRBJ2-5,TGTGCCAGCAGCTTAGTCGGTTTATGGAACGGGGAGACCCAGTACTTC,CASSLVGLWNGETQYF
-,14,-,TRBV19,TRBJ1-1,TGTGCCAGTAGTAGTTACGACGGGAACACTGAAGCTTTCTTT,CASSSYDGNTEAFF
-,12,-,TRBV19,TRBJ1-1,TGTGCCAGTGTTGACCTGAACACTGAAGCTTTCTTT,CASVDLNTEAFF
-,18,TRBD1,TRBV28,TRBJ2-7,TGTGCCAGCAGTTTGCGAGGACAGGGGCGCTTACTACCCTACGAGCAGTACTTC,CASSLRGQGRLLPYEQYF
-,14,TRBD2,TRBV7-3,TRBJ2-3,TGTGCCAGCAGCGCTAGCGGGAGCACAGATACGCAGTATTTT,CASSASGSTDTQYF
many,12,-,TRBV2,TRBJ1-1,TGTGCCAGCACCATGAGTTACACTGAAGCTTTCTTT,CASTMSYTEAFF
once,14,-,TRBV24-1,TRBJ2-1,TGTGCCACCAGTGAAGCAGGGATCCGGGATGAGCAGTTCTTC,CATSEAGIRDEQFF
many,14,TRBD2,TRBV20-1,TRBJ2-3,TGCAGTGCTGGGGTGGCGGGAGAGACAGATACGCAGTATTTT,CSAGVAGETDTQYF
few,11,-,TRBV29-1,TRBJ2-7,TGCAGCGGTGGGGCAGGACGCGAGCAGTACTTC,CSGGAGREQYF
-,15,TRBD1,TRBV5-1,TRBJ1-2,TGCGCCAGCAGCTCCGAAGAGGACAGGGCAAGTGGCTACACCTTC,CASSSEEDRASGYTF
-,16,-,TRBV11-1,TRBJ2-3,TGTGCCAGCAGATATCGTAGCGGAACTAGCACAGATACGCAGTATTTT,CASRYRSGTSTDTQYF
-,13,TRBD2,TRBV7-2,TRBJ2-7,TGTGCCGGCAGCTTGGGGACTACCTACGAGCAGTACTTC,CAGSLGTTYEQYF
many,14,TRBD1,TRBV6-5,TRBJ2-5,TGTGCCAGCAGTCAACAGGGGGAACAAGAGACCCAGTACTTC,CASSQQGEQETQYF
many,17,TRBD1,TRBV4-3,TRBJ1-4,TGCGCCAGCAGCCAAGGGACAGGGAGTAGGACTAATGAAAAACTGTTTTTT,CASSQGTGSRTNEKLFF